This is a list of T cell receptor beta chains from one sample in a study of CXCR3-negative and CXCR3-positive naive CD8 T cells. Reprocessing the 5' RACE reads, TCRdb reports a single entry for every CDR3 protein and omits DNA. The sample table includes some 64,000 distinct CDR3 sequences. The sequenced sample was naive CXCR3+ CD8+ T cells from blood. Source of these receptors: a human donor in good health. Some clones in this sample may be carry-over from other donors' samples. Both conserved end residues are part of each CDR3. Fields, in order: V gene, J gene, CDR3 protein.

TRBV21-1	TRBJ2-2	CASSNEDRGGADTGELFF
TRBV4-2	TRBJ1-1	CASSQWGTEAFF
TRBV7-3	TRBJ2-1	CASSDVLRQSSYNEQFF
TRBV9	TRBJ2-2	CASSLTTGELFF
TRBV3-1	TRBJ2-5	CASSQGEREFLETQYF
TRBV5-1	TRBJ1-1	CASSVSGGRLNTEAFF
TRBV9	TRBJ1-3	CASSVPRGSGNTIYF
TRBV4-3	TRBJ2-3	CASSQYSTDTQYF
TRBV7-9	TRBJ1-5	CASSSTGSSNQPQHF
TRBV5-6	TRBJ2-1	CASSFSSGGYNEQFF
TRBV24-1	TRBJ2-5	CATSDPGTEETQYF
TRBV7-2	TRBJ2-7	CASSALTGGTSEQYF
TRBV9	TRBJ2-2	CASSDRTGRDTGELFF
TRBV7-6	TRBJ2-1	CASSPPLGQGEQFF
TRBV6-5	TRBJ2-5	CASSYGRTTDPGETQYF
TRBV6-1	TRBJ1-4	CATRQGRATNEKLFF
TRBV2	TRBJ2-5	CASRGTEARMAQYF
TRBV19	TRBJ2-7	CASSRGAAPYEQYF
TRBV7-9	TRBJ2-7	CASSPQPGPDFYEQYF
TRBV27	TRBJ1-1	CASSLGRFMNTEAFF
TRBV7-9	TRBJ2-4	CASSLVGTSKNIQYF
TRBV4-2	TRBJ2-7	CASSQGWQGNLHEQYF
TRBV6-2/TRBV6-3	TRBJ1-1	CASSYDGAQNTEAFF
TRBV7-8	TRBJ2-2	CASSPPARNTGELFF
TRBV29-1	TRBJ1-1	CSARGGPHEAFF
TRBV7-9	TRBJ2-7	CASSLVSDYEQYF